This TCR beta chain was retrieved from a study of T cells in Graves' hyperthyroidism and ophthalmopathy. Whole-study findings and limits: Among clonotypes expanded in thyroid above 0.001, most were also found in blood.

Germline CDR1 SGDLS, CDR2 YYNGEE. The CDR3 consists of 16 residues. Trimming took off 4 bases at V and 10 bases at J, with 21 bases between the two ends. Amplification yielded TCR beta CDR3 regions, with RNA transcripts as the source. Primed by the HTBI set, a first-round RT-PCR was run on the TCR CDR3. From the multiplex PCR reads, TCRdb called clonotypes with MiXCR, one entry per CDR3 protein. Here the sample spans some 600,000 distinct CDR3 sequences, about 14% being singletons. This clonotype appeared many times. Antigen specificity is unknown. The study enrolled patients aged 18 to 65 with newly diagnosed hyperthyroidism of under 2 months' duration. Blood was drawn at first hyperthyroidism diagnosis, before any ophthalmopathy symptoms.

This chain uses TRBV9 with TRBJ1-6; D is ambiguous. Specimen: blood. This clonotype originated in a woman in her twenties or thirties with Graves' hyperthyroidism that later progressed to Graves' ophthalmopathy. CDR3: CASSPQPGDPGSPLHF. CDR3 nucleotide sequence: TGTGCCAGCAGCCCCCAGCCTGGGGATCCGGGCTCACCCCTCCACTTT.